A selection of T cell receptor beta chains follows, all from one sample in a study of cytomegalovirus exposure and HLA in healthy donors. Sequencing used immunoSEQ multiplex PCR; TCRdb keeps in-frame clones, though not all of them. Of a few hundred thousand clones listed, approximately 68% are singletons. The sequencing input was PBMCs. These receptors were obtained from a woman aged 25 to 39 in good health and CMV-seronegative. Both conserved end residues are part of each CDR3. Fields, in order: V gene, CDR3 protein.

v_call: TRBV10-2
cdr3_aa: CASSDSREVGEQYF

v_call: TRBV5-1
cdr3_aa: CASSLEAGSTDTQYF

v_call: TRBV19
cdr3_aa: CASSWQGSTDTQYF

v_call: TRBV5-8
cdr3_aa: CASSSPGLEQFF

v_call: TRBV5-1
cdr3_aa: CASRLHSGTEKNIQYF

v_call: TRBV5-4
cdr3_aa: CASSLRGRVADTQYF

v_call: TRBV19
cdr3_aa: CASSPAGQHNEKLFF

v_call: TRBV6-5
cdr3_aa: CASGRQPNTEAFF

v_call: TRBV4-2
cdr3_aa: CASSQDWQGPYEQYF

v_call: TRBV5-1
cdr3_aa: CASTAGGQTTDTQYF

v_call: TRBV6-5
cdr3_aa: CASSLDRGRYEQYF